Ten or more counts support the clone carrying this T cell receptor (beta chain). Its specificity is unknown. TCRdb analysed the RT-PCR reads with MiXCR anew, one entry per CDR3 protein. In the table there are 650,000 to 800,000 distinct CDR3 sequences, 11% to 15% of which are singletons. The data belong to a study of response to subunit inactivated influenza vaccine. Study observations and caveats: Seasonal influenza vaccination, on each occasion, was suggested by the authors to recruit few new T cells.

The V gene lost 8 bases and the J gene lost 9 bases, with 15 bases spanning the gap. The CDR3 runs to 11 residues. CDR1 and CDR2 (germline): SQVTM, ANQGSEA. This chain uses TRBV29-1 with TRBJ2-3; possibly TRBD2 for D (5 bases). This sequence originates from a man aged 45-60 years who received an inactivated influenza vaccine. The source was PBMCs from blood, collected roughly 15 days before vaccination. CDR3 nucleotide sequence: TGCAGCTGCTCTGGGGAGCAGACGCAGTATTTT. This codes for CSCSGEQTQYF.